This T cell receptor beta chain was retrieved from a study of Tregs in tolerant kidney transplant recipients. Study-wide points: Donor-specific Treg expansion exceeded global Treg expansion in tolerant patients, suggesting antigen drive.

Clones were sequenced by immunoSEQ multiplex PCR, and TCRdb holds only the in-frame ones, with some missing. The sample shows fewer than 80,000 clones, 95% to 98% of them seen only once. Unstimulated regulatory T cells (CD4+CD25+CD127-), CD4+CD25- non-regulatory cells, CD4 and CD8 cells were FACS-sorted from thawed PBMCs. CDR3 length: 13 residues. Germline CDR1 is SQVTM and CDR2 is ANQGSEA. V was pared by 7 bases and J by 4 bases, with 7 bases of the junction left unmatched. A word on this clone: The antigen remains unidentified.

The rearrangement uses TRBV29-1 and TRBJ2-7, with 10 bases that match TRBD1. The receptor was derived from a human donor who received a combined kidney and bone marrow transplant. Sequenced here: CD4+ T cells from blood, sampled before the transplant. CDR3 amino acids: CSGSDRGLYEQYF. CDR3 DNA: TGCAGCGGGAGCGACAGGGGGCTTTACGAGCAGTACTTC.